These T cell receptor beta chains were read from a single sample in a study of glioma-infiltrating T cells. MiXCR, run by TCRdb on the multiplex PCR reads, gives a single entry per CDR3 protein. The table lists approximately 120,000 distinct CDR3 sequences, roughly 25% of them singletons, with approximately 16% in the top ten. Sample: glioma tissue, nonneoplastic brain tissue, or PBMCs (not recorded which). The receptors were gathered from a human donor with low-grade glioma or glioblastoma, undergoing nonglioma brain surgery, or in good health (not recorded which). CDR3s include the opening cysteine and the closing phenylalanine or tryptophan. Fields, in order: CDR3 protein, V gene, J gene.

CDR3: CASSDGDRGYGYTF; V: TRBV2; J: TRBJ1-2
CDR3: CATKARDSTDTQYF; V: TRBV24-1; J: TRBJ2-3
CDR3: CASSARPLDTQYF; V: TRBV2; J: TRBJ2-3
CDR3: CASSSPGQPYEQYF; V: TRBV7-9; J: TRBJ2-7
CDR3: CAWSLGQAEYF; V: TRBV30; J: TRBJ2-5
CDR3: CASSLARTGQDEQFF; V: TRBV5-1; J: TRBJ2-1
CDR3: CASSPWSLTGTGVPDTQYF; V: TRBV4-2; J: TRBJ2-3
CDR3: CASSLQPGQGFGGYTF; V: TRBV5-1; J: TRBJ1-2
CDR3: CASSLEGVSGETQYF; V: TRBV7-9; J: TRBJ2-5
CDR3: CASSTEHGGNSPLHF; V: TRBV7-8; J: TRBJ1-6
CDR3: CASSHRQVVSYEQYF; V: TRBV3-1; J: TRBJ2-7
CDR3: CASSFGGSSSYNEQFF; V: TRBV7-9; J: TRBJ2-1
CDR3: CASSLGTSSYEQYF; V: TRBV5-1; J: TRBJ2-7
CDR3: CATSRNADRLSSYNSPLHF; V: TRBV15; J: TRBJ1-6
CDR3: CASSLWGGRDTQYF; V: TRBV7-2; J: TRBJ2-3
CDR3: CASRSVDEQYF; V: TRBV27; J: TRBJ2-7
CDR3: CASSQGTSYTDTQYF; V: TRBV4-3; J: TRBJ2-3
CDR3: CSVAVGLAGQGEQFF; V: TRBV29-1; J: TRBJ2-1
CDR3: CASSYSAGKAYEQYF; V: TRBV6-6; J: TRBJ2-7
CDR3: CASSKGMNYGYTF; V: TRBV11-2; J: TRBJ1-2
CDR3: CASSQDQSYEQYF; V: TRBV4-3; J: TRBJ2-7
CDR3: CASGLVDTEAFF; V: TRBV5-1; J: TRBJ1-1
CDR3: CAIRRPNKNTEAFF; V: TRBV10-3; J: TRBJ1-1
CDR3: CASSSGGLADNEQFF; V: TRBV7-2; J: TRBJ2-1
CDR3: CASSQGGEYYGYTF; V: TRBV3-1; J: TRBJ1-2
CDR3: CASSADRGRFETQYF; V: TRBV11-2; J: TRBJ2-5
CDR3: CASSTLKPNTEAFF; V: TRBV4-1; J: TRBJ1-1
CDR3: CSARVRTGVNTIYF; V: TRBV20-1; J: TRBJ1-3
CDR3: CASSFQEQRTEAFF; V: TRBV12-3/TRBV12-4; J: TRBJ1-1
CDR3: CASSSSPLNYGYTF; V: TRBV28; J: TRBJ1-2
CDR3: CASNVLGQETQYF; V: TRBV2; J: TRBJ2-5
CDR3: CASSYSSGTQNEQFF; V: TRBV6-6; J: TRBJ2-1
CDR3: CASSFRVPSAGGRHEQYF; V: TRBV7-9; J: TRBJ2-7
CDR3: CASSYSSYEQYF; V: TRBV6-2/TRBV6-3; J: TRBJ2-7
CDR3: CASSQDGQEDSPLHF; V: TRBV4-2; J: TRBJ1-6
CDR3: CASSLDGTSKDTQYF; V: TRBV7-9; J: TRBJ2-3
CDR3: CASSLSTANIEAFF; V: TRBV5-1; J: TRBJ1-1
CDR3: CASSSGGAIYEQYF; V: TRBV12-3/TRBV12-4; J: TRBJ2-7
CDR3: CASSLDVATYEQYF; V: TRBV5-1; J: TRBJ2-7
CDR3: CASSAQGPRLASRNIQYF; V: TRBV7-2; J: TRBJ2-4
CDR3: CAYGTSHNEQFF; V: TRBV30; J: TRBJ2-1
CDR3: CSAMTGGNTEAFF; V: TRBV29-1; J: TRBJ1-1
CDR3: CASSQDNGGQGNYGYTF; V: TRBV4-2; J: TRBJ1-2
CDR3: CSVGDRAYTEAFF; V: TRBV29-1; J: TRBJ1-1
CDR3: CSVFVPPSTDTQYF; V: TRBV29-1; J: TRBJ2-3
CDR3: CASGQTHEQYF; V: TRBV11-2; J: TRBJ2-7
CDR3: CASSQTDRDYGYTF; V: TRBV4-1; J: TRBJ1-2
CDR3: CATSDQGDTQYF; V: TRBV24-1; J: TRBJ2-3
CDR3: CASSQTPGTSGSRSSYEQYF; V: TRBV5-8; J: TRBJ2-7
CDR3: CASSLWDFETDTQYF; V: TRBV5-1; J: TRBJ2-3